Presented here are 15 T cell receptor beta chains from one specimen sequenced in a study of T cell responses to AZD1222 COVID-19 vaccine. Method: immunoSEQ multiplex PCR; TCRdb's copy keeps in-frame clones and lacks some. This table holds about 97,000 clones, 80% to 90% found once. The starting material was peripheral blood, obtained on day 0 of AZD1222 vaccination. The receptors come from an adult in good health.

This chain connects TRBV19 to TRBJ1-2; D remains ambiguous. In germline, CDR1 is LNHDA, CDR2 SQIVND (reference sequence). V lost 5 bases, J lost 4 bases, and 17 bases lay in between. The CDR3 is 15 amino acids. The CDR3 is CASSHQETGSYGYTF. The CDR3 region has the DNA TGTGCCAGTAGTCATCAGGAGACGGGCAGCTATGGCTACACCTTC.

CDR3 residues: CASRTGVWQPQHF. CDR3 coding DNA: TGTGCCAGCAGGACAGGGGTGTGGCAGCCCCAGCATTTT. This chain joins TRBV28 and TRBJ1-5; 8 nucleotides match TRBD1. This CDR3 has 13 residues. Trimming at V came to 6 bases and at J to 7 bases, leaving 5 bases not matched to a gene. Germline CDR1 MDHEN, CDR2 SYDVKM.

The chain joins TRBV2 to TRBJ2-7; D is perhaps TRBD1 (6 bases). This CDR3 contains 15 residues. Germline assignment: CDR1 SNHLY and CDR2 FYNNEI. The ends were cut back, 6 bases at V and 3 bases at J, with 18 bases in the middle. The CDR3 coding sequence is TGTGCCAGCAGCCAAAGGGCTACAGGGCTCTACGAGCAGTACTTC. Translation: CASSQRATGLYEQYF.

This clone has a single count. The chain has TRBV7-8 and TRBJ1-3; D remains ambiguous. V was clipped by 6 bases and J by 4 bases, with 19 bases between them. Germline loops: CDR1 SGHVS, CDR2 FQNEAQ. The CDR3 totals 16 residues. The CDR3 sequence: CASSVDGLSGGNTIYF. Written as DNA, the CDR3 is TGTGCCAGCAGTGTAGACGGACTGTCGGGGGGAAACACCATATATTTT.

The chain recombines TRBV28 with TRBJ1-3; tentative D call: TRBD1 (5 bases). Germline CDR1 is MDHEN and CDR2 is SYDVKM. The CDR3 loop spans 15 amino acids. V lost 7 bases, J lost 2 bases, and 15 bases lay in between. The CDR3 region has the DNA TGTGCCAGCACCCGGGGGGGTGTGACTGGAAACACCATATATTTT. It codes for CASTRGGVTGNTIYF.

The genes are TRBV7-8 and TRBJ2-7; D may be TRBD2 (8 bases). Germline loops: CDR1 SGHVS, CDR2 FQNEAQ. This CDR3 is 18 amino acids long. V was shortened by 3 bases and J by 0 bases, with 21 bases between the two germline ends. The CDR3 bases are TGTGCCAGCAGCTTTATATCTGTACAGGGGACTAGCTCCTACGAGCAGTACTTC. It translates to CASSFISVQGTSSYEQYF.

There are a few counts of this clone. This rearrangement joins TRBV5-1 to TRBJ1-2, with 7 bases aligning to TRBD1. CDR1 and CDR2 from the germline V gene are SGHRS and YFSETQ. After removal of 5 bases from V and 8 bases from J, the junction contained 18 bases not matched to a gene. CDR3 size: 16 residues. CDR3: CASSRVSPRQGTGYTF. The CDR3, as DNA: TGCGCCAGCAGTCGGGTTAGCCCCCGACAGGGAACCGGCTACACCTTC.

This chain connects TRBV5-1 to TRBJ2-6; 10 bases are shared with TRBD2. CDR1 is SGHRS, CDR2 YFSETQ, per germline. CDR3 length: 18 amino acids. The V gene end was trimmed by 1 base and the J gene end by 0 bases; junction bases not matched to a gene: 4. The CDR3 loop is CASSLSLAGVSGANVLTF. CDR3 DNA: TGCGCCAGCAGCTTGTCCCTAGCGGGGGTCTCTGGGGCCAACGTCCTGACTTTC.

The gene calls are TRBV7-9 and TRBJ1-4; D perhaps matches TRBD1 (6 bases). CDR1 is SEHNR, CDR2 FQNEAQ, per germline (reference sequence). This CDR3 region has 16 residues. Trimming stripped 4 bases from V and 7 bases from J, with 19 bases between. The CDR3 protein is CASSSQREGVGEKLFF. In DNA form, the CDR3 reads TGTGCCAGCAGCTCCCAACGGGAGGGGGTTGGTGAAAAACTGTTTTTT.

The CDR3 loop reads CASSSLPGTGDRYTF. The CDR3 DNA is TGTGCCAGCAGCTCTCTTCCCGGGACAGGGGATCGCTACACCTTC. This rearrangement joins TRBV7-3 to TRBJ1-2; 10 nucleotides match TRBD1. The CDR3 runs to 15 residues. Germline-derived CDR1 and CDR2 are SGHTA and FQGTGA. Losses at the gene ends were 4 bases for V and 9 bases for J; bases not matched to a gene: 11.

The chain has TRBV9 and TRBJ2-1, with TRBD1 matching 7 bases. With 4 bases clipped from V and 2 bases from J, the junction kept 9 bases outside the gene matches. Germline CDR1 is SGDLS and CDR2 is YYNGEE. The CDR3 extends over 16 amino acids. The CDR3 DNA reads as TGTGCCAGCAGCCCGGCCGACAGGGTCACCTACAATGAGCAGTTCTTC. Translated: CASSPADRVTYNEQFF.

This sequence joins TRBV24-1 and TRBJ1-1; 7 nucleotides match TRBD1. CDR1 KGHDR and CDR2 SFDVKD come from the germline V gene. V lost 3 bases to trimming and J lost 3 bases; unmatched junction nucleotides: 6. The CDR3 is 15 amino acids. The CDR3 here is CATSDPRQGDTEAFF. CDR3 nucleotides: TGTGCCACCAGTGATCCCCGACAGGGAGACACTGAAGCTTTCTTT.

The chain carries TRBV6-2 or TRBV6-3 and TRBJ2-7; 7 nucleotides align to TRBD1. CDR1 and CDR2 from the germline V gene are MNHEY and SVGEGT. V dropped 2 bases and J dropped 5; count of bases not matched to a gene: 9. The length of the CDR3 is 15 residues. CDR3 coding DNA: TGTGCCAGCAGTTACCCGGGACAGCCTCTCGACGAGCAGTACTTC. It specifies CASSYPGQPLDEQYF.

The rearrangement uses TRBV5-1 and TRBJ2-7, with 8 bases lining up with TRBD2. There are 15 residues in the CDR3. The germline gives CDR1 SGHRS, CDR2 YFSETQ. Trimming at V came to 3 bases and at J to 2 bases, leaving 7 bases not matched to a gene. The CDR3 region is CASSSVAGSTYEQYF. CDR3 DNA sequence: TGCGCCAGCAGCTCCGTAGCGGGGTCCACCTACGAGCAGTACTTC.

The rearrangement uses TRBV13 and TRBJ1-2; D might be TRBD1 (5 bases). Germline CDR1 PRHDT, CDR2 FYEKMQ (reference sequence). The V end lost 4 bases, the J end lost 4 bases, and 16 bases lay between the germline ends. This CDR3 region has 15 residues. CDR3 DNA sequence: TGTGCCAGCAGCTCTGCTGCAGGGTTCCTCTATGGCTACACCTTC. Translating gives CASSSAAGFLYGYTF. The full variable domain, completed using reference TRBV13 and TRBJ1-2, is AAGVIQSPRHLIKEKRETATLKCYPIPRHDTVYWYQQGPGQDPQFLISFYEKMQSDKGSIPDRFSAQQFSDYHSELNMSSLELGDSALYFCASSSAAGFLYGYTFGSGTRLTVV.